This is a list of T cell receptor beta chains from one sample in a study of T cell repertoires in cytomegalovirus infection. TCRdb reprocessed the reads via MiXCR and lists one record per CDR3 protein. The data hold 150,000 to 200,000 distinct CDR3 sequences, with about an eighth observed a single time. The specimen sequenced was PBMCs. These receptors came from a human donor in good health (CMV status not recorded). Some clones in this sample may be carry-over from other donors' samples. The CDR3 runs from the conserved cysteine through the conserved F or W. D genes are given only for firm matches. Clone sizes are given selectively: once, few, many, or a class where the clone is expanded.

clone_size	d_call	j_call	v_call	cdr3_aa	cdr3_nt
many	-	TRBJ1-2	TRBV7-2	CASSTLKNSNGYTF	TGTGCCAGCAGCACCCTAAAGAACAGTAATGGCTACACCTTC
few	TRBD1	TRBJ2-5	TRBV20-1	CSARDRRQGVETQYF	TGCAGTGCTAGAGATAGGCGCCAGGGGGTAGAGACCCAGTACTTC
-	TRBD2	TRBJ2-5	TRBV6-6	CASSYSTLAGQETQYF	TGTGCCAGCAGTTACTCGACCCTAGCGGGTCAAGAGACCCAGTACTTC
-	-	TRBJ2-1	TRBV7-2	CASSAGQAGRNEQFF	TGTGCCAGCAGTGCCGGACAGGCGGGGAGGAATGAGCAGTTCTTC
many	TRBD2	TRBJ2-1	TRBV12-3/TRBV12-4	CASRVRGGARLQEQFF	TGTGCCAGCAGGGTCCGCGGGGGGGCTCGCCTACAAGAGCAGTTCTTC
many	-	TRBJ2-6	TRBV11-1	CASSLGGGPGANVLTF	TGTGCCAGCAGCTTGGGCGGAGGTCCTGGGGCCAACGTCCTGACTTTC
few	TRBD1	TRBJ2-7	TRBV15	CATSGEGAVYEQYF	TGTGCCACCAGCGGCGAGGGGGCGGTCTACGAGCAGTACTTC
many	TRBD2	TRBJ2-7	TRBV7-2	CASSSRGVEGYYEQYF	TGTGCCAGCAGCTCCCGGGGGGTGGAGGGGTACTACGAGCAGTACTTC
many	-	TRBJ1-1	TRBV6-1	CASSFGRGSTEAFF	TGTGCCAGCAGTTTTGGCAGGGGAAGCACTGAAGCTTTCTTT
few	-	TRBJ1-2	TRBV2	CASAKGRGYGYTF	TGTGCCAGCGCGAAGGGCAGGGGCTATGGCTACACCTTC
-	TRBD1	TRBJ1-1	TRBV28	CASSPPGQGRNTEAFF	TGTGCCAGCAGTCCGCCGGGACAGGGTCGGAACACTGAAGCTTTCTTT
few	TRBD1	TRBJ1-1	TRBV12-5	CASGRTGGEAFF	TGTGCTAGTGGACGAACAGGGGGTGAAGCTTTCTTT
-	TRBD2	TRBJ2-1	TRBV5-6	CASSLGGRAIDEQFF	TGTGCCAGCAGCTTGGGCGGGAGGGCCATCGATGAGCAGTTCTTC
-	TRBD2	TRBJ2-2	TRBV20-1	CSAKGLAGTTNTGELFF	TGCAGTGCGAAGGGACTAGCGGGAACTACGAACACCGGGGAGCTGTTTTTT
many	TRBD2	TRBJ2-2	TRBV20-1	CSASPGLAGELFF	TGCAGTGCTAGCCCCGGACTAGCGGGGGAGCTGTTTTTT
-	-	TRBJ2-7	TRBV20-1	CSARGDLSYEQYF	TGCAGTGCTAGAGGGGACCTCTCCTACGAGCAGTACTTC
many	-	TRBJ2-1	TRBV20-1	CSARVPLGAGTTDEQFF	TGCAGTGCTAGGGTCCCCCTGGGGGCGGGAACGACTGATGAGCAGTTCTTC
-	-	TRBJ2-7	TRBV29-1	CSVEAGPYEQYF	TGCAGCGTTGAGGCGGGGCCCTACGAGCAGTACTTC
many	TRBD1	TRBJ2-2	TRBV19	CASSPQGAGTGELFF	TGTGCCAGTAGTCCCCAGGGGGCGGGAACCGGGGAGCTGTTTTTT
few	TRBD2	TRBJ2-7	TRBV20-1	CSLGGASGRLSYEQYF	TGCAGTCTTGGGGGGGCTAGCGGGAGGCTATCCTACGAGCAGTACTTC
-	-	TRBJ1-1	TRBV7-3	CASSPTGGKNTEAFF	TGTGCCAGCAGCCCGACTGGGGGTAAGAACACTGAAGCTTTCTTT
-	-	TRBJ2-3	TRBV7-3	CASSKGPAVDTQYF	TGTGCCAGCAGCAAAGGCCCCGCGGTAGATACGCAGTATTTT
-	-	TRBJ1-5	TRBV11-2	CASSLWDLGNQPQHF	TGTGCCAGCAGCTTATGGGACCTAGGAAATCAGCCCCAGCATTTT
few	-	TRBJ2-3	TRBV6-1	CASTVPGTDTQYF	TGTGCCAGCACCGTGCCGGGCACAGATACGCAGTATTTT
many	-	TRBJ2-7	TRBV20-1	CSARDANSDRLTYEQYF	TGCAGTGCTAGAGATGCCAATAGCGACAGGTTAACCTACGAGCAGTACTTC
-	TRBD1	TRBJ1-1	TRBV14	CASSPWDRGNTEAFF	TGTGCCAGCAGCCCATGGGACAGGGGGAACACTGAAGCTTTCTTT
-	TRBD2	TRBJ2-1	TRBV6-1	CASSTQLAVGNEQFF	TGTGCCAGCAGTACCCAACTAGCGGTGGGCAATGAGCAGTTCTTC
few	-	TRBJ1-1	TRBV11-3	CASSPGTWDTEAFF	TGTGCCAGCAGCCCCGGGACCTGGGACACTGAAGCTTTCTTT
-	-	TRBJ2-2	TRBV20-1	CSAAGFTGELFF	TGCAGTGCGGCAGGGTTCACCGGGGAGCTGTTTTTT
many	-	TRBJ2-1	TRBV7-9	CASSLGDVFNEQFF	TGTGCCAGCAGCTTAGGGGACGTGTTCAATGAGCAGTTCTTC
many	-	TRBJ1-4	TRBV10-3	CAITAGPGTEKLFF	TGTGCCATCACTGCCGGGCCCGGGACCGAAAAACTGTTTTTT
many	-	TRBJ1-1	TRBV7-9	CASSPHGQGVNTEAFF	TGTGCCAGCAGCCCCCACGGCCAGGGCGTGAACACTGAAGCTTTCTTT
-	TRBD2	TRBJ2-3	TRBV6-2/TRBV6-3	CASRTSGSTDTQYF	TGTGCCAGCAGGACTAGCGGCAGCACAGATACGCAGTATTTT
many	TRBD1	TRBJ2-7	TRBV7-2	CASSFTQGQGYEQYF	TGTGCCAGCAGCTTCACCCAGGGACAGGGCTACGAGCAGTACTTC
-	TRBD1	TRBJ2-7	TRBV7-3	CASVRTGYEQYF	TGTGCCAGCGTACGGACAGGCTACGAGCAGTACTTC
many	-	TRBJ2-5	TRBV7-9	CASSLERVEETQYF	TGTGCCAGCAGCTTAGAGAGGGTCGAGGAGACCCAGTACTTC
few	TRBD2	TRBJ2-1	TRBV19	CASSMPGLVNEQFF	TGTGCCAGTAGTATGCCGGGACTAGTGAATGAGCAGTTCTTC
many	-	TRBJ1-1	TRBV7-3	CASSPRVDRTWTAEAFF	TGTGCCAGCAGCCCGAGGGTCGACAGGACATGGACCGCTGAAGCTTTCTTT
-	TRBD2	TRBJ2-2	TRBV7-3	CASSVTGGQSGELFF	TGTGCCAGCAGTGTCACGGGGGGGCAATCCGGGGAGCTGTTTTTT
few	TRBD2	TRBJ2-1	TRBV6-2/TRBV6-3	CASRAGGIGNEQFF	TGTGCCAGTCGAGCGGGAGGGATAGGCAATGAGCAGTTCTTC